Listed below are T cell receptor beta chains from one sample, sequenced in a study of blood T cell repertoires in COVID-19. Produced via immunoSEQ multiplex PCR; TCRdb's table is partial and in-frame only. The table lists under 300,000 clones, around 80% of them singletons. The specimen sequenced was peripheral blood. These receptors were obtained from an elderly man with acute or convalescent COVID-19. Each CDR3 is given with its conserved first and last residue. The order of the fields is J gene, V gene, D gene, clone size, CDR3 length, CDR3 protein, CDR3 DNA. D genes are given only for firm matches. Some rows have no size entry. The others give once, few or many, or a class for an expanded clone.

TRBJ1-3 TRBV5-1 . . 13 CASSLDRVDTIYF TGCGCCAGCAGCTTGGACAGGGTAGACACCATATATTTT
TRBJ2-4 TRBV10-1 TRBD1 . 17 CASRQGDENVDWNIQYF TGCGCCAGCAGACAGGGGGATGAAAATGTTGATTGGAACATTCAGTACTTC
TRBJ2-7 TRBV4-1 . . 16 CASSRGTEVSSYEQYF TGCGCCAGCAGCCGCGGGACAGAGGTGAGCTCCTACGAGCAGTACTTC
TRBJ2-1 TRBV19 TRBD2 . 15 CASSKTSGIDNEQFF TGTGCCAGTAGTAAGACTAGCGGGATCGACAATGAGCAGTTCTTC
TRBJ2-5 TRBV2 . . 15 CASSPMRGSWETQYF TGTGCCAGCAGCCCCATGAGGGGGAGTTGGGAGACCCAGTACTTC
TRBJ2-7 TRBV11-2 . . 12 CASSPQGYEQYF TGTGCCAGCAGCCCACAGGGCTACGAGCAGTACTTC
TRBJ2-4 TRBV13 TRBD2 . 15 CASSPTSGKGNIQYF TGTGCCAGCAGCCCTACTAGCGGGAAGGGTAACATTCAGTACTTC
TRBJ2-7 TRBV7-8 . . 13 CASRPTGTYEQYF TGTGCCAGCAGGCCTACAGGGACCTACGAGCAGTACTTC
TRBJ2-3 TRBV6-5 . . 15 CASSYSPSTLDTQYF TGTGCCAGCAGTTACTCGCCTAGCACACTGGATACGCAGTATTTT
TRBJ2-6 TRBV19 TRBD1 . 16 CASTRQGVSGANVLTF TGTGCCAGTACCCGACAGGGGGTCTCAGGGGCCAACGTCCTGACTTTC
TRBJ1-2 TRBV10-1 . . 16 CASTGVGAIGFYGYTF TGCGCCAGCACGGGAGTGGGCGCCATAGGGTTTTATGGCTACACCTTC
TRBJ2-5 TRBV18 TRBD1 once 15 CASSRNRDREETQYF TGTGCCAGCTCACGAAACCGGGACAGGGAAGAGACCCAGTACTTC
TRBJ2-7 TRBV27 TRBD1 . 15 CASSSMGQGEHEQYF TGTGCCAGCAGTTCAATGGGACAGGGGGAGCACGAGCAGTACTTC
TRBJ1-2 TRBV4-1 . . 15 CASSRGGLGNYGYTF TGCGCCAGCAGCCGGGGGGGGTTGGGTAACTATGGCTACACCTTC
TRBJ2-1 TRBV7-3 TRBD2 . 15 CASSLIRLAGGEQFF TGTGCCAGCAGCTTAATTAGGCTAGCGGGAGGTGAGCAGTTCTTC
TRBJ2-5 TRBV5-6 . . 13 CASRPLGRETQYF TGTGCCAGCAGGCCTTTGGGCCGTGAGACCCAGTACTTC
TRBJ1-4 TRBV10-1 . . 14 CASSDRQNNEKLFF TGCGCCAGCAGTGACCGCCAGAATAATGAAAAACTGTTTTTT
TRBJ2-7 TRBV3-1/TRBV3-2 TRBD2 . 15 CASSPSGGASFEQYF TGTGCCAGCAGCCCGAGCGGGGGGGCCTCGTTCGAGCAGTACTTC
TRBJ2-5 TRBV7-2 . once 14 CASSFRHGSETQYF TGTGCCAGCAGCTTCCGGCACGGGTCGGAGACCCAGTACTTC
TRBJ2-7 TRBV7-8 TRBD1 . 17 CASSLGGQGPSSYEQYF TGTGCCAGCTCCCTAGGGGGACAGGGACCTAGCTCCTACGAGCAGTACTTC
TRBJ1-2 TRBV11-2 . . 12 CASSLGGYGYTF TGTGCCAGCAGCTTAGGAGGCTATGGCTACACCTTC
TRBJ1-1 TRBV3-1/TRBV3-2 . . 13 CASSPLMNTEAFF TGTGCCAGCAGCCCCCTTATGAACACTGAAGCTTTCTTT
TRBJ2-7 TRBV5-1 . . 15 CASSMQHLASYEQYF TGCGCCAGCAGCATGCAACACTTAGCTTCCTACGAGCAGTACTTC
TRBJ2-1 TRBV29-1 TRBD2 . 14 CSVVGTSGGREQFF TGCAGCGTGGTCGGGACTAGCGGGGGCCGGGAGCAGTTCTTC
TRBJ1-2 TRBV7-9 TRBD1 . 15 CASSPDRGRGYGYTF TGTGCCAGCAGCCCAGACAGGGGGCGCGGCTATGGCTACACCTTC
TRBJ2-5 TRBV19 TRBD1 . 15 CASSIARQGQETQYF TGTGCCAGTAGTATAGCTAGACAGGGCCAAGAGACCCAGTACTTC
TRBJ1-4 TRBV28 . . 14 CASSSLGTNEKLFF TGTGCCAGCAGTTCTCTCGGAACTAATGAAAAACTGTTTTTT
TRBJ1-4 TRBV11-2 . few 15 CASSLGLGGIEKLFF TGTGCCAGCAGCTTAGGTTTAGGGGGAATTGAAAAACTGTTTTTT
TRBJ2-3 TRBV7-9 . . 13 CASSLIGGDTQYF TGTGCCAGCAGCTTAATAGGCGGGGATACGCAGTATTTT
TRBJ2-5 TRBV7-8 . . 13 CASSYGLQETQYF TGTGCCAGCAGCTACGGACTCCAAGAGACCCAGTACTTC
TRBJ1-4 TRBV5-1 TRBD1 . 14 CASTGQDPNEKLFF TGCGCCAGCACCGGACAGGACCCTAATGAAAAACTGTTTTTT
TRBJ2-7 TRBV19 . . 15 CASTPTRDTSYEQYF TGTGCCAGTACCCCAACCCGGGACACTTCCTACGAGCAGTACTTC
TRBJ2-7 TRBV5-1 . . 14 CASSSPPSSYEQYF TGCGCCAGCAGCTCCCCGCCTAGCTCCTACGAGCAGTACTTC
TRBJ2-7 TRBV7-9 TRBD1 . 14 CASSLTGMGYEQYF TGTGCCAGCAGCCTGACAGGGATGGGCTACGAGCAGTACTTC
TRBJ2-5 TRBV2 TRBD2 . 15 CASVTTSGGRETQYF TGTGCCAGCGTAACGACTAGCGGGGGAAGAGAGACCCAGTACTTC
TRBJ2-5 TRBV14 . . 12 CASSQVRETQYF TGTGCCAGCAGCCAAGTGCGGGAGACCCAGTACTTC
TRBJ2-5 TRBV5-4 TRBD1 . 15 CASSRPQGEQETQYF TGTGCCAGCAGCCGCCCACAGGGGGAACAAGAGACCCAGTACTTC
TRBJ2-1 TRBV6-6 TRBD2 . 16 CASSFLTSLSYNEQFF TGTGCCAGCAGTTTCCTGACTAGCTTATCCTACAATGAGCAGTTCTTC
TRBJ2-5 TRBV4-2 . . 15 CASSQGRPVTETQYF TGTGCCAGCAGCCAGGGGCGCCCCGTAACGGAGACCCAGTACTTC
TRBJ2-5 TRBV19 . few 17 CASTRRMWAVDQETQYF TGTGCCAGTACCCGGAGGATGTGGGCAGTTGACCAAGAGACCCAGTACTTC
TRBJ2-1 TRBV2 . once 16 CASIREAGEVGNEQFF TGTGCCAGCATAAGGGAAGCCGGGGAGGTCGGCAATGAGCAGTTCTTC
TRBJ2-1 TRBV29-1 TRBD2 once 12 CSVVKRGNEQFF TGCAGCGTTGTTAAGCGGGGGAATGAGCAGTTCTTC
TRBJ1-5 TRBV7-8 . . 15 CASRPAGSPNQPQHF TGTGCCAGCAGGCCTGCTGGGAGCCCCAATCAGCCCCAGCATTTT
TRBJ2-3 TRBV5-1 . many 15 CASSQTGFPTDTQYF TGCGCCAGCAGCCAGACAGGCTTTCCCACAGATACGCAGTATTTT
TRBJ2-3 TRBV19 TRBD2 . 16 CASSPGLAGGTDTQYF TGTGCCAGTAGTCCGGGACTAGCGGGAGGAACAGATACGCAGTATTTT
TRBJ1-1 TRBV14 . once 15 CASSTSTKVNTEAFF TGTGCCAGCAGCACCTCGACTAAGGTGAACACTGAAGCTTTCTTT